These T cell receptor beta chains were read from a single sample in a study of blood T cell repertoires in COVID-19. Profiled with immunoSEQ multiplex PCR; TCRdb holds only in-frame clones, not every one. The sample shows under 350,000 clones, approximately 90% of them seen only once. Sequenced material: peripheral blood. These receptors all come from a man aged 40-55 years with acute or convalescent COVID-19. The CDR3 runs from the conserved cysteine through the conserved F or W. The D gene is left open where the match is weak. Expanded clones are given a class, and other clones once, few, many or no size at all.

>-|-|TRBV11-2|TRBJ1-1
TGTGCCAGCAGCCCCGTAGGACAGATAATGAACACTGAAGCTTTCTTT
CASSPVGQIMNTEAFF
>-|-|TRBV12-3/TRBV12-4|TRBJ2-1
TGTGCCAGCATGGACTTGACGCAGGAGCAGTTCTTC
CASMDLTQEQFF
>TRBD2|-|TRBV5-1|TRBJ2-1
TGCGCCAGCAGCTTGGCACTAGCGGTCTACAATGAGCAGTTCTTC
CASSLALAVYNEQFF
>TRBD1|-|TRBV19|TRBJ2-1
TGTGCCAGTAGTTTCAACAGGGGTTCCTACAATGAGCAGTTCTTC
CASSFNRGSYNEQFF
>TRBD2|-|TRBV12-5|TRBJ2-1
TGTGCTAGTGGCTCTTTCCCTAGCGGGGGGTCCTACAATGAGCAGTTCTTC
CASGSFPSGGSYNEQFF
>-|-|TRBV18|TRBJ2-1
TGTGCCAGCTCACCACCGACTATTAGGTACAATGAGCAGTTCTTC
CASSPPTIRYNEQFF
>-|-|TRBV25-1|TRBJ1-5
TGTGCCAGCAGTGATAATACGGATCAGCCCCAGCATTTT
CASSDNTDQPQHF
>-|few|TRBV11-1|TRBJ1-1
TGTGCCAGCAGCCACGGGCCAATAGGGGACACTGAAGCTTTCTTT
CASSHGPIGDTEAFF
>-|-|TRBV12-5|TRBJ2-2
TGTGCTAGTGGCATGACAGCGAACACCGGGGAGCTGTTTTTT
CASGMTANTGELFF
>-|-|TRBV5-6|TRBJ2-1
TGTGCCAGCAGCTTAGAGCCCTCTTACAATGAGCAGTTCTTC
CASSLEPSYNEQFF
>-|-|TRBV10-3|TRBJ1-5
TGTGCCAGCTCGATGGGACACAGGGAGGGTCAGCCCCAGCATTTT
CASSMGHREGQPQHF
>-|-|TRBV29-1|TRBJ1-1
TGCAGCGCCGCCCAGGGGACGAACACTGAAGCTTTCTTT
CSAAQGTNTEAFF
>-|-|TRBV4-2|TRBJ2-7
TGTGCCAGCAGCCAAGACCGGGGGTCTTACGAGCAGTACTTC
CASSQDRGSYEQYF
>TRBD2|-|TRBV7-2|TRBJ2-5
TGTGCCAGCAGCTTCCAGCGGGGGGACGGAGAGACCCAGTACTTC
CASSFQRGDGETQYF
>-|-|TRBV19|TRBJ1-2
TGTGCCAGTAGTATAGCCCCAGGGGCGGCCTATGGCTACACCTTC
CASSIAPGAAYGYTF
>TRBD1|once|TRBV2|TRBJ1-2
TGTGCCAGCAATCTAGGCATGGGACAGGGGGCTGGCTACACCTTC
CASNLGMGQGAGYTF
>-|-|TRBV7-2|TRBJ2-1
TGTGCCAGCAACTCCCTTAAGAGCTCCTACAATGAGCAGTTCTTC
CASNSLKSSYNEQFF
>TRBD1|-|TRBV9|TRBJ2-1
TGTGCCAGCAGCCGACAGACAGACTCAGGGGGTGGGGTGCGTGAGCAGTTCTTC
CASSRQTDSGGGVREQFF
>TRBD2|once|TRBV2|TRBJ2-3
TGTGCCAGCAGACCCACTAGCGTCGGCACAGATACGCAGTATTTT
CASRPTSVGTDTQYF
>-|-|TRBV5-1|TRBJ1-1
TGCGCCAGCAGCCAGGGATTCCCCATTGAAGCTTTCTTT
CASSQGFPIEAFF
>-|-|TRBV27|TRBJ1-6
TGTGCCAGCAGTCTAACCCTAAAGCCCCTCCACTTT
CASSLTLKPLHF
>-|-|TRBV30|TRBJ2-7
TGTGCCTGGAGTGATTTAGGGGGCGAGCAGTACTTC
CAWSDLGGEQYF
>-|-|TRBV12-5|TRBJ1-5
TGTGCTAGTGGTTTGGGGGAGAATAGCAATCAGCCCCAGCATTTT
CASGLGENSNQPQHF
>-|once|TRBV6-1|TRBJ1-3
TGTGCCAGCAGTGAAATAGGAGCTGGAAACACCATATATTTT
CASSEIGAGNTIYF